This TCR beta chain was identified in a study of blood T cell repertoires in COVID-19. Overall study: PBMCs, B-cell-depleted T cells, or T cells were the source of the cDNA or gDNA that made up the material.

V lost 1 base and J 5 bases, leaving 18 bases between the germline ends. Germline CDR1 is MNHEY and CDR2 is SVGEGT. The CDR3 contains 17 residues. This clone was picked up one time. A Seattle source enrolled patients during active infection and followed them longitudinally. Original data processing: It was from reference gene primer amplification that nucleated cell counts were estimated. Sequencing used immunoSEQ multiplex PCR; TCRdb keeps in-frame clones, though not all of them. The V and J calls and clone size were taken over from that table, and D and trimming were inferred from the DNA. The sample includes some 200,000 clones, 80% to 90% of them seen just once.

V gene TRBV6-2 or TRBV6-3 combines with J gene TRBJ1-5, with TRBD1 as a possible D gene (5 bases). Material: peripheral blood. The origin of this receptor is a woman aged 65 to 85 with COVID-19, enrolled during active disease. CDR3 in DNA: TGTGCCAGCAGTTACTACGGATCGTCAGGGTCGCATCAGCCCCAGCATTTT. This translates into CASSYYGSSGSHQPQHF.